This section outlines one T cell receptor beta chain sequence together with its context. Its antigen is undetermined. This sample is drawn from a study of T cell repertoires in cytomegalovirus infection. For the study at large: Matching HLA type, along with CMV infection, was indicated by public TCR beta signatures.

Study-wide points: Cumulative public TCR beta family frequency identified CMV carriers with the relevant HLA.

The CDR3 is 17 residues long. With 5 bases clipped from V and 0 bases from J, the junction kept 4 bases outside the gene matches. In TCRdb, the reads were re-called with MiXCR into one record per CDR3 protein. The data contain approximately 500,000 distinct CDR3 sequences, about a quarter of them seen just once; the ten biggest clones take up about 13%. Sequencing used PBMCs. V gene TRBV12-3 or TRBV12-4 combines with J gene TRBJ2-2; 12 bases line up with TRBD2. The sequence came from a human donor in good health (CMV status not recorded). Some clones in this sample may be carry-over from other donors' samples. For the CDR3, the DNA is TGTGCCAGCAGTCCGGGACTAGCGGGCCCGAACACCGGGGAGCTGTTTTTT. It codes for CASSPGLAGPNTGELFF.